The 24 T cell receptor beta chains presented below share a single source sample, sequenced in a study of T-cell memory formation after mild COVID-19 (dated by TCRdb to about 2021). The library was prepared using 5' RACE. TCRdb shows the sequencer as Illumina NovaSeq 6000. In-frame beta chains were kept once TCRdb had trimmed the public reads at Q25 with fastp and called clones with MiXCR. Each CDR3 protein appears once, grouped with its most common genes and DNA. The sample contains roughly 480,000 distinct CDR3 sequences, roughly 25% of them found a single time. The ten largest account for under 15% of the sample. The source material was PBMCs or a T cell subset sorted from them (not recorded which). These receptor sequences come from an adult woman who had mild COVID-19 (a few samples of this study predate the infection). The sample titles of this study are shuffled in the database, so cell type and time point are left out; the donor was told from shared clones.

This clonotype was recorded a few times. The V call is TRBV4-3, the J call TRBJ2-5, with D possibly being TRBD2 (5 bases). Germline CDR1 LGHNA, CDR2 YSLEER. V was clipped by 0 bases and J by 1 base, with 9 bases between them. This CDR3 is built from 15 residues. CDR3 sequence (DNA): TGCGCCAGCAGCCAAGATTGGGGAGTCCAAGAGACCCAGTACTTC. Its translation: CASSQDWGVQETQYF.

J is TRBJ1-1 and V is TRBV7-9; D might be TRBD1 (5 bases). In germline, CDR1 is SEHNR, CDR2 FQNEAQ (reference sequence). The length of the CDR3 is 14 residues. Between the trimmed V and J ends, which lost 6 bases and 7 bases, there was a span of 18 bases. In DNA form, the CDR3 reads TGTGCCAGCAGGCGGGATGGGGCTATCCTTGAAGCTTTCTTT. Its protein product is CASRRDGAILEAFF.

The V call is TRBV4-3, the J call TRBJ2-7, with D unresolved. CDR1 and CDR2 (germline): LGHNA, YSLEER. V was trimmed by 4 bases and J by 6 bases, leaving 13 bases between them. The CDR3 runs 13 residues. CDR3 region: CASSPRTLTEQYF. CDR3 nucleotide sequence: TGCGCCAGCAGCCCGCGGACGCTGACCGAGCAGTACTTC.

The sample holds a few counts of this clonotype. V usage is TRBV10-3 and J usage is TRBJ1-1, with D perhaps TRBD1 (5 bases). The V end was cut by 5 bases, the J end by 5 bases, with 12 bases between. Per the germline V gene, CDR1 is ENHRY and CDR2 is SYGVKD. This CDR3 is built from 13 residues. DNA for the CDR3: TGTGCCATCAGTTCAACTCCAGGGACTGAAGCTTTCTTT. Translation gives CAISSTPGTEAFF.

The CDR3 nucleotides are TGTGCCAGCAGTGAAGGGCCTCAAGGGAACTATGGCTACACCTTC. Protein sequence: CASSEGPQGNYGYTF. V and J are TRBV2 and TRBJ1-2; D gene ambiguous. Trimming shortened V by 1 base and J by 2 bases, and 11 bases separated the two germline ends. From germline, CDR1 is SNHLY and CDR2 FYNNEI. The CDR3 length is 15 residues. The complete variable domain, with remaining parts taken from reference TRBV2 and TRBJ1-2, reads EPEVTQTPSHQVTQMGQEVILRCVPISNHLYFYWYRQILGQKVEFLVSFYNNEISEKSEIFDDQFSVERPDGSNFTLKIRSTKLEDSAMYFCASSEGPQGNYGYTFGSGTRLTVV.

The chain has TRBV18 and TRBJ2-7; 10 bases line up with TRBD1. From germline, CDR1 is KGHSH and CDR2 LQKENI. The CDR3 has 15 amino acids. V lost 2 bases to trimming and J lost 5 bases; unmatched junction nucleotides: 6. The CDR3 loop reads CASSPRTGGSDEQYF. The CDR3 nucleotides read TGTGCCAGCTCACCAAGGACAGGGGGTAGTGACGAGCAGTACTTC.

The rearrangement uses TRBV7-9 and TRBJ2-5; 10 bases line up with TRBD2. Trimming at V came to 3 bases and at J to 2 bases, leaving 6 bases not matched to a gene. The CDR3 runs 16 residues. The germline V gene has CDR1 SEHNR and CDR2 FQNEAQ (reference sequence). Written as DNA, the CDR3 is TGTGCCAGCAGCTTGCACGGGACTAGCGTTCAAGAGACCCAGTACTTC. Its translation: CASSLHGTSVQETQYF.

This clonotype was recorded a few times. V is TRBV7-7 and J is TRBJ2-5; 8 bases agree with TRBD2. V dropped 2 bases and J dropped 5; count of bases not matched to a gene: 7. Germline CDR1 reads SSHAT; CDR2 reads FNYEAQ (reference sequence). This CDR3 has 15 residues. The CDR3 spells CASSLRGGREETQYF. CDR3 nucleotide sequence: TGTGCCAGCAGCTTACGCGGGGGGCGCGAGGAGACCCAGTACTTC. The whole variable domain, filled in from reference TRBV7-7 and TRBJ2-5, reads GAGVSQSPRYKVTKRGQDVTLRCDPISSHATLYWYQQALGQGPEFLTYFNYEAQPDKSGLPSDRFSAERPEGSISTLTIQRTEQRDSAMYRCASSLRGGREETQYFGPGTRLLVL.

The V and J genes are TRBV7-8 and TRBJ2-1; 9 bases map to TRBD2. Per the germline V gene, CDR1 is SGHVS and CDR2 is FQNEAQ. The CDR3 extends over 15 amino acids. The V segment lost 3 bases and the J segment 3 bases; nucleotides outside the gene matches: 3. The CDR3 DNA reads TGTGCCAGCAGCTTGCGGGGGGGCCTCTACAATGAGCAGTTCTTC. It encodes CASSLRGGLYNEQFF.

This chain uses TRBV30 with TRBJ1-1; a weak D match, TRBD1 (5 bases). Germline assignment: CDR1 GTSNPN and CDR2 SVGIG (reference sequence). The CDR3 has 14 amino acids. Trimming stripped 0 bases from V and 3 bases from J, with 11 bases between. For the CDR3, the DNA is TGTGCCTGGAGTGTAGGGAAGACAGACACTGAAGCTTTCTTT. Encoded protein: CAWSVGKTDTEAFF.

Turning to this clonotype: The junction shows a germline mismatch at one end, possibly a read error. The rearrangement links TRBV19 to TRBJ1-1; 11 nucleotides line up with TRBD1. The CDR3 contains 17 residues. Per the germline V gene, CDR1 is LNHDA and CDR2 is SQIVND (reference sequence). Here the CDR3 reads CASSLRKGQGVNTEAYF. The CDR3 DNA follows: TGTGCCAGTAGTCTACGGAAGGGACAGGGGGTGAACACTGAAGCTTACTTT.

This clonotype was seen only a few times. The CDR3 nucleotides are TGTGCCTGGAGTGGGGACAGGCTTTACGAGCAGTACTTC. Amino acid sequence: CAWSGDRLYEQYF. The genes are TRBV30 and TRBJ2-7, with 8 bases fitting TRBD1. Germline V lookup: CDR1 GTSNPN, CDR2 SVGIG (reference sequence). The J segment lost 4 bases and the V segment lost 1 base, leaving 3 bases of the junction unmatched. The CDR3 is made up of 13 amino acids.

CDR3 DNA sequence: TGTGCCAGCAGCTGTCCCTTAGCGGGACTACGGACCGGGGAGCTGTTTTTT. This encodes CASSCPLAGLRTGELFF. This chain connects TRBV7-2 to TRBJ2-2, with 8 nucleotides matching TRBD2. Germline lookup yields CDR1 SGHTA and CDR2 FQGNSA. Trimming at V came to 4 bases and at J to 5 bases, leaving 12 bases not matched to a gene. The CDR3 extends over 17 amino acids.

The V call is TRBV24-1, the J call TRBJ1-1; unclear D gene. The V end lost 0 bases, the J end lost 8 bases, and 15 bases lay between the germline ends. The CDR3 loop spans 15 amino acids. Germline V CDR1 and CDR2: KGHDR, SFDVKD. The CDR3 DNA is TGTGCCACCAGTGATTTGCAGGTTGGTGGAGGCGAAGCTTTCTTT. It encodes CATSDLQVGGGEAFF.

The chain carries TRBV29-1 and TRBJ1-1; 8 bases match TRBD1. This CDR3 spans 13 amino acids. Germline CDR1 reads SQVTM; CDR2 reads ANQGSEA. V shed 4 bases, J shed 5 bases, and the junction held 6 bases outside the gene matches. The CDR3 region is CSVAQTGGTEAFF. The CDR3 DNA reads TGCAGCGTTGCCCAAACAGGGGGTACTGAAGCTTTCTTT. The whole variable domain, remainder taken from reference TRBV29-1 and TRBJ1-1, is SAVISQKPSRDICQRGTSLTIQCQVDSQVTMMFWYRQQPGQSLTLIATANQGSEATYESGFVIDKFPISRPNLTFSTLTVSNMSPEDSSIYLCSVAQTGGTEAFFGQGTRLTVV.

V is TRBV4-1 and J is TRBJ1-4, with D unresolved. CDR1 and CDR2 (germline): MGHRA, YSYEKL. The CDR3 runs 13 residues. Trimming left V 1 base short and J 7 bases short, with 7 bases between. The CDR3 sequence: CASSQVTGEKLFF. CDR3 nucleotides: TGCGCCAGCAGCCAAGTCACCGGTGAAAAACTGTTTTTT.

There are a few counts of this clonotype. CDR3 DNA: TGTGCCAGTAGTACCTCTAGCGGGAGTATGGCCGGGGAGCTGTTTTTT. Translated: CASSTSSGSMAGELFF. The chain employs TRBV19 and TRBJ2-2; 10 bases are a match to TRBD2. V shed 4 bases and J 6 bases; nucleotides not matched to a gene: 8. This CDR3 has 16 amino acids. Germline V gene data show CDR1 as LNHDA and CDR2 as SQIVND (reference sequence).

The rearrangement links TRBV11-2 to TRBJ2-1, with a tentative D call TRBD1 (5 bases). Per germline, CDR1 SGHAT and CDR2 FQNNGV. The CDR3 extends over 14 amino acids. Trimming shortened V by 5 bases and J by 0 bases, and 8 bases separated the two germline ends. The CDR3 region has the DNA TGTGCCAGCAGCCCACAGGTCTCCTACAATGAGCAGTTCTTC. This encodes CASSPQVSYNEQFF.

This clonotype was observed a handful of times. J is TRBJ2-4 and V is TRBV20-1, with D perhaps being TRBD1 or TRBD2 (5 bases each). This CDR3 comprises 20 residues. Deletions cut 5 bases from V and 0 bases from J, with 29 bases between. Germline lookup yields CDR1 DFQATT and CDR2 SNEGSKA (reference sequence). The CDR3 region is CSAPPPGTDSALSAKNIQYF. Written as DNA, the CDR3 is TGCAGTGCTCCACCCCCCGGGACCGACTCTGCCTTATCAGCCAAAAACATTCAGTACTTC.

This clonotype has only a few counts. The chain's CDR3 is CASSPGGTTDTQYF. CDR3 DNA sequence: TGTGCCAGCTCACCGGGTGGGACCACAGATACGCAGTATTTT. The chain couples TRBV18 to TRBJ2-3; D possibly matches TRBD1 or TRBD2 (5 bases each). Trimming stripped 3 bases from V and 2 bases from J, with 9 bases between. CDR1 and CDR2 (germline): KGHSH, LQKENI. The CDR3 has 14 residues. Using reference TRBV18 and TRBJ2-3 for the parts outside the CDR3, the full variable domain is NAGVMQNPRHLVRRRGQEARLRCSPMKGHSHVYWYRQLPEEGLKFMVYLQKENIIDESGMPKERFSAEFPKEGPSILRIQQVVRGDSAAYFCASSPGGTTDTQYFGPGTRLTVL.

The sample holds a few counts of this clonotype. The V gene is TRBV5-6, the J gene TRBJ2-7, with D uncertain. Germline values: CDR1 SGHDT, CDR2 YYEEEE. V dropped 0 bases and J dropped 2 bases, with 3 bases sitting between them. CDR3 length: 12 residues. The CDR3 here is CASSLETYEQYF. The CDR3 nucleotides read TGTGCCAGCAGCTTGGAGACCTACGAGCAGTACTTC.

This chain uses TRBV7-9 with TRBJ2-5; D gene uncertain. The CDR3 is made up of 14 amino acids. V lost 2 bases to trimming and J lost 3 bases, with 10 bases between them. Germline assignment: CDR1 SEHNR and CDR2 FQNEAQ (reference sequence). The CDR3 DNA sequence: TGTGCCAGCAGCTTAACTCCAGCTAAAGAGACCCAGTACTTC. As protein: CASSLTPAKETQYF.

This clonotype has more than one count but fewer than ten. The chain uses TRBV19 and TRBJ1-4; unclear D gene. V lost 5 bases to trimming and J lost 0 bases, with 10 bases between them. The CDR3 covers 15 residues. Germline lookup yields CDR1 LNHDA and CDR2 SQIVND (reference sequence). The CDR3 DNA sequence: TGTGCCAGTAGTGGGATCGATGCAACTAATGAAAAACTGTTTTTT. Translating it yields CASSGIDATNEKLFF.

This chain links TRBV3-1 with TRBJ2-7; TRBD2 aligns across 9 bases. CDR1 and CDR2 from the germline V gene are LGHDT and YNNKEL (reference sequence). V was pared by 3 bases and J by 0 bases, with 3 bases of the junction left unmatched. The CDR3 has 15 residues. The CDR3 region is CASSHLAGSSYEQYF. The CDR3 region has the DNA TGTGCCAGCAGCCACCTAGCGGGGTCCTCCTACGAGCAGTACTTC.